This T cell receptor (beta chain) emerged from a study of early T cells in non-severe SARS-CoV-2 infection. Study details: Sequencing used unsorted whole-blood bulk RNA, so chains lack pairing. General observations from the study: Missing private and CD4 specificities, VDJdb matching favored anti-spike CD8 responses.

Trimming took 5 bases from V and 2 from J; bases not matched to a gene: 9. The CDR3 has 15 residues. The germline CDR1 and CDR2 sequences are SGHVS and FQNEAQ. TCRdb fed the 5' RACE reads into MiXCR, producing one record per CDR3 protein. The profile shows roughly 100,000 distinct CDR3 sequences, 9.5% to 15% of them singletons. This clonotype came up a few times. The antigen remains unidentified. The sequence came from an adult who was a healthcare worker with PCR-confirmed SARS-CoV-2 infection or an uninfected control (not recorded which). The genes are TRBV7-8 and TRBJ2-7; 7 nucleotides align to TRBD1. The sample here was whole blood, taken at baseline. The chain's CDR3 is CASSPPGQVPYEQYF. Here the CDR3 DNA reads TGTGCCAGCAGCCCTCCAGGACAGGTCCCCTACGAGCAGTACTTC.